One T cell receptor (beta chain) is described in this entry. Residents of 24 US areas, aged about 18 to 100 years, made up the participants. Before being deemed recovered, Cohort 3 donors had two negative PCRs, clearance, or symptom resolution. The V gene's germline CDR1 is MDHEN and CDR2 SYDVKM. The V gene end was trimmed by 4 bases and the J gene end by 13 bases; junction bases not matched to a gene: 8. The CDR3 length is 13 residues. The data derive from a study of blood T cell repertoires in COVID-19. Overall study: Specimens from acute and convalescent COVID-19 originated in the United States, Italy and Spain.

Authors' data handling: How many nucleated cells were present was estimated from reference gene primer amplification. Generated by immunoSEQ multiplex PCR, the TCRdb table keeps only in-frame clones and is missing some. V and J calls and clone size are those listed in that table; D and trimming were worked out from the DNA. The profile shows 150,000 to 200,000 clones, about 78% of them singletons. V usage is TRBV28 and J usage is TRBJ2-7; 12 positions match TRBD2. The specimen was PBMCs or T cells enriched from blood (not recorded which). The origin of this receptor is a woman aged 45-59 years who had recovered from COVID-19. CDR3 residues: CASSSGLAGLVYF. The CDR3 nucleotides are TGTGCCAGCAGTTCGGGACTAGCGGGCCTCGTCTACTTC.